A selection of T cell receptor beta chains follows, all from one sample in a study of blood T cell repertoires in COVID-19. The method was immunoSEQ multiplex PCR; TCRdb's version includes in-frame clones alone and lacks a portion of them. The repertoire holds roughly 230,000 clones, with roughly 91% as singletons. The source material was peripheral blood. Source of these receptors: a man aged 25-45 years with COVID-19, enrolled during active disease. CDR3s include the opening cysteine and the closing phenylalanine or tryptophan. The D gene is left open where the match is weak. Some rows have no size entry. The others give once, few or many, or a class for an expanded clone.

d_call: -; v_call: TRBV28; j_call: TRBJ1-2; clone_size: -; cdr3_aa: CASSEGGKGYGYTF; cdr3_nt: TGTGCCAGCAGTGAGGGAGGAAAGGGGTATGGCTACACCTTC
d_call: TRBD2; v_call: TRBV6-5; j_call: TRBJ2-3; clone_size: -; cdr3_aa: CASSYAGVSETDTQYF; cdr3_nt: TGTGCCAGCAGTTACGCGGGGGTTAGTGAGACAGATACGCAGTATTTT
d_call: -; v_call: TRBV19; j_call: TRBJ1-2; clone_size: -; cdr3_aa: CASSIRRQNFYGYTF; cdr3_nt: TGTGCCAGTAGTATTCGGAGGCAAAACTTCTATGGCTACACCTTC
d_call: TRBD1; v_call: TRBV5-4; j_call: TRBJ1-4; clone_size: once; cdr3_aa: CASSLLPGQANEKLFF; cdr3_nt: TGTGCCAGCAGCTTGCTTCCGGGACAGGCGAATGAAAAACTGTTTTTT
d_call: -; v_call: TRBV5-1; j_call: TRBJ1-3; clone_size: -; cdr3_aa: CASEAGISGNTIYF; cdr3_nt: TGCGCCAGCGAAGCAGGGATCTCTGGAAACACCATATATTTT
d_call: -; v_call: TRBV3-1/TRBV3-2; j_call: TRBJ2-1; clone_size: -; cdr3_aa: CASSLRGAHYNEQFF; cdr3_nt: TGTGCCAGCAGCCTCCGGGGGGCGCATTACAATGAGCAGTTCTTC
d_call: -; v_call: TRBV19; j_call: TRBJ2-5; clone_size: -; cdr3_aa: CASSITDTPETQYF; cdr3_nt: TGTGCCAGTAGTATAACGGACACCCCAGAGACCCAGTACTTC
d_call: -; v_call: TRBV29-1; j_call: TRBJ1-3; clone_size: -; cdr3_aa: CSVERISGNTIYF; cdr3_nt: TGCAGCGTTGAACGTATCTCTGGAAACACCATATATTTT
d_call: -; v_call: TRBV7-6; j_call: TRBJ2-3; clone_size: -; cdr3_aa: CASSPVGQSSTDTQYF; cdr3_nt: TGTGCCAGCAGCCCCGTGGGGCAATCTAGCACAGATACGCAGTATTTT
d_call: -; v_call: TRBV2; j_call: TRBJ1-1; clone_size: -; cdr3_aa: CASKAPRGANTEAFF; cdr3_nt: TGTGCCAGCAAAGCCCCCCGGGGAGCGAACACTGAAGCTTTCTTT
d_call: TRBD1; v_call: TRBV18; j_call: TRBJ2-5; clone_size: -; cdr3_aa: CASSPTTGGQETQYF; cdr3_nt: TGTGCCAGCTCACCCACGACAGGGGGCCAAGAGACCCAGTACTTC
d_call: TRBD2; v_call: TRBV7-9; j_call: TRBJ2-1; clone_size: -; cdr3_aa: CASSEGLAGTIYNEQFF; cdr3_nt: TGTGCCAGCAGCGAAGGACTAGCGGGGACCATCTACAATGAGCAGTTCTTC
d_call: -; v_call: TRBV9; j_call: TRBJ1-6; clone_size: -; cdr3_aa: CASSQQGSYNSPLHF; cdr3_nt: TGTGCCAGCTCCCAGCAGGGGTCCTATAATTCACCCCTCCACTTT
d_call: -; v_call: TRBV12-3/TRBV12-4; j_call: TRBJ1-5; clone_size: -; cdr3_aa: CASRVLGQPQHF; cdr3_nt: TGTGCCAGCAGGGTCCTGGGCCAGCCCCAGCATTTT
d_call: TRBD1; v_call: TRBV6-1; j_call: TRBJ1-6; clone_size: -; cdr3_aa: CASSEVDRANSPLHF; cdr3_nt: TGTGCCAGCAGTGAGGTAGACAGGGCGAATTCACCCCTCCACTTT
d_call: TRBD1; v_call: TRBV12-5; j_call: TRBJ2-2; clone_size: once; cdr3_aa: CASGFTGAGELFF; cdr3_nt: TGTGCTAGTGGTTTCACAGGGGCCGGGGAGCTGTTTTTT
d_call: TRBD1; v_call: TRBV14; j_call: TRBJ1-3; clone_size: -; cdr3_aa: CASSSDRNSGNTIYF; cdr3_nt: TGTGCCAGCAGTTCGGACAGGAACTCTGGAAACACCATATATTTT
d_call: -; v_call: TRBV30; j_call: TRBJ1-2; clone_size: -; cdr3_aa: CAWGLSEGGYTF; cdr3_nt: TGTGCCTGGGGCCTAAGCGAAGGTGGCTACACCTTC
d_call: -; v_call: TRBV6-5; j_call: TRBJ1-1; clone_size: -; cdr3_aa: CASRPWLTEDTEAFF; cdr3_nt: TGTGCCAGCAGACCCTGGCTCACCGAGGACACTGAAGCTTTCTTT
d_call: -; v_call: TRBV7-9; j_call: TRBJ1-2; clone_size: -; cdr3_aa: CASSSSGPYGYTF; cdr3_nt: TGTGCCAGCAGCTCCTCGGGTCCCTATGGCTACACCTTC
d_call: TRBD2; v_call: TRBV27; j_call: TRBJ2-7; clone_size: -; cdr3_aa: CASSGTGLAGDGYEQYF; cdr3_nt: TGTGCCAGCAGTGGAACCGGACTAGCGGGGGATGGCTACGAGCAGTACTTC
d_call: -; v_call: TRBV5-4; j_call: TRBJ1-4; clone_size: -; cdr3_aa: CASSSKQGSLSIEKLFF; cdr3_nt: TGTGCCAGCAGCTCTAAACAGGGAAGTTTAAGCATCGAAAAACTGTTTTTT
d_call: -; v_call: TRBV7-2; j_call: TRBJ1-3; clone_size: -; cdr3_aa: CASSSQGNGNTIYF; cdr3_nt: TGTGCCAGCAGCTCGCAGGGGAATGGAAACACCATATATTTT
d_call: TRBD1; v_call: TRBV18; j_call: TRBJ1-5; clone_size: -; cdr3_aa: CASSPTGVSNQPQHF; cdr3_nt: TGTGCCAGCTCACCCACAGGGGTTAGCAATCAGCCCCAGCATTTT
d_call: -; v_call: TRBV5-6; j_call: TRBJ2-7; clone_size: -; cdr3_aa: CASSLASEQYF; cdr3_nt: TGTGCCAGCAGCTTGGCCAGCGAGCAGTACTTC
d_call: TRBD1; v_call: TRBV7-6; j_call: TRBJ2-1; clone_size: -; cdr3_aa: CASSLGQGTYNEQFF; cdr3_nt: TGTGCCAGCAGCCTGGGACAGGGTACCTACAATGAGCAGTTCTTC
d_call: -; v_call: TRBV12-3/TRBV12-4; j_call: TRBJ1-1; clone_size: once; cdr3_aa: CASSLLRNTEAFF; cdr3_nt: TGTGCCAGCAGTTTATTGAGGAACACTGAAGCTTTCTTT
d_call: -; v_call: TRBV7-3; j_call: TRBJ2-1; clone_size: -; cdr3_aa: CASSPTGGGEQFF; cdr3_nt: TGTGCCAGCAGCCCCACGGGGGGCGGTGAGCAGTTCTTC
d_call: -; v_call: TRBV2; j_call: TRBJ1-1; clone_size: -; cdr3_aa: CASSRGLNTEAFF; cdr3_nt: TGTGCCAGCAGCAGGGGTTTGAACACTGAAGCTTTCTTT
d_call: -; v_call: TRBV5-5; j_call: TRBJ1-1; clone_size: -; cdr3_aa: CASSLVQGNAEAFF; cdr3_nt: TGTGCCAGCAGCTTAGTTCAGGGGAACGCTGAAGCTTTCTTT
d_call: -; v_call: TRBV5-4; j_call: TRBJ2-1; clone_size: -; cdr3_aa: CASSLELELAYNEQFF; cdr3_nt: TGTGCCAGCAGCTTGGAACTGGAACTAGCCTACAATGAGCAGTTCTTC
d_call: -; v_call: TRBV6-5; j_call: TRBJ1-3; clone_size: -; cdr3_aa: CASSYRAPGAGNTIYF; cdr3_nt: TGTGCCAGCAGTTACCGTGCCCCGGGGGCTGGAAACACCATATATTTT
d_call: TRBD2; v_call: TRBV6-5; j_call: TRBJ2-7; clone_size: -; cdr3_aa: CASSYKTGGSYEQYF; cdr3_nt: TGTGCCAGCAGTTACAAAACGGGGGGGTCCTACGAGCAGTACTTC
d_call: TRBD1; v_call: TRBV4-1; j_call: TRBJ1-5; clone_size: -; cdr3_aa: CASSQEWGQGGPNQPQHF; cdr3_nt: TGCGCCAGCAGCCAAGAGTGGGGACAGGGAGGGCCCAATCAGCCCCAGCATTTT
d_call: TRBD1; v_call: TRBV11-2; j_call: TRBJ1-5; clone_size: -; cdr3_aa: CASSPGTANQPQHF; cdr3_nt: TGTGCCAGCAGCCCAGGGACAGCCAATCAGCCCCAGCATTTT